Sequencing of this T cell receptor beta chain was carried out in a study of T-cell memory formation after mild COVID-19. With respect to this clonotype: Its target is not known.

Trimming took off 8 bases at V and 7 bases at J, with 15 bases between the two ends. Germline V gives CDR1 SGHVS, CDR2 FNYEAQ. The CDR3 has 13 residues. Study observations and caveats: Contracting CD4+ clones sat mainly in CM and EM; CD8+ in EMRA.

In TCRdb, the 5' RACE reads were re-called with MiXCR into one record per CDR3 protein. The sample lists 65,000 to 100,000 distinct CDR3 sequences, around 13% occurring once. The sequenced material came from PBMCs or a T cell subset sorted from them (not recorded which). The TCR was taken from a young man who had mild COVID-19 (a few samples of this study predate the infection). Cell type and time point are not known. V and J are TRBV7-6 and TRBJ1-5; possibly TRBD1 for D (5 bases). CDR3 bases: TGTGCCAGCGCCCTTCAGGGAGAGCAGCCCCAGCATTTT. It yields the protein CASALQGEQPQHF.